This T cell receptor beta chain was sequenced during a study of shared clonotypes between healthy human individuals. Findings and limits, study-wide: Among donors, sharing of clonotypes was expected to be affected by sequencing depth.

Note on this clone: Its antigen is unknown. Since no conserved phenylalanine or tryptophan closes the CDR3, a read error is the likely cause.

Donors were healthy HIV-negative adults without recently reported acute infections or vaccinations. The CDR3 has 14 amino acids. V lost 0 bases and J lost 4, with 6 bases in between. Germline V lookup: CDR1 MNHEY, CDR2 SMNVEV (reference sequence). Every subset had its genomic DNA shared out evenly among several immunoSEQ plates. Libraries were prepared by immunoSEQ multiplex PCR; TCRdb keeps only in-frame clonotypes and omits some of them. The sample has fewer than 650,000 clones, roughly four fifths seen once; the top ten hold around 12%. This clonotype originated in a woman in her 40s in good health. Some clones in this sample may be carry-over from other donors' samples. Material: PBMCs. The chain has TRBV27 and TRBJ1-4; D unresolved. The CDR3 sequence: CASSLSRSNEKLFY. The DNA of the CDR3 is TGTGCCAGCAGTTTATCGCGCAGTAATGAAAAACTGTTTTAT.